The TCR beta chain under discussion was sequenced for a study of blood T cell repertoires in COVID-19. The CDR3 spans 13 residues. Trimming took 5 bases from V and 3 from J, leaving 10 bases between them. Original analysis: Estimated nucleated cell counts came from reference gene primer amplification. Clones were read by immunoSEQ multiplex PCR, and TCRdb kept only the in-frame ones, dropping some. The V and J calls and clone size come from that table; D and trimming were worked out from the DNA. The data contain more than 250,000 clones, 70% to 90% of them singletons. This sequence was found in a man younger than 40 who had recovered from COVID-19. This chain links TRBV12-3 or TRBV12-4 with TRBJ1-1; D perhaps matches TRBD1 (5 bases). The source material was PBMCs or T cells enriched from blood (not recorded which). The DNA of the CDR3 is TGTGCCAGCAGTCAAGACAGATACACTGAAGCTTTCTTT. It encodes CASSQDRYTEAFF.